This note documents a single T cell receptor beta chain sequence. The antigen this receptor binds is unknown. No much larger clonotype is one base removed from it; base qualities were not supplied. The junction shows trimming of 2 bases on V and 3 bases on J, plus 13 bases between the germline ends. Per the germline V gene (reference sequence), SEHNR is the CDR1 and FQNEAQ is the CDR2. The CDR3 starts with the cysteine, ends with the phenylalanine, and has 15 residues. Just CDR3 DNA is preserved here, 45 bases in frame from base 1. Collaborating institutions collected whole blood in K2EDTA tubes following their own protocols. For TCRbeta analysis, collaborator samples were shipped as frozen whole blood, as isolated PBMCs, or as DNA extracted from either sample type. This sample is drawn from a study of blood T cell repertoires in COVID-19 (TCRdb year 2020). Regarding the study in general: Collaborator samples came from the United States, Italy and Spain and covered acute and convalescent phases of COVID-19. The material from the prospective study consisted of cDNA or gDNA derived from T cells, B-cell-depleted T cells, or PBMCs. The dataset comprised deeply sampled blood TCRbeta repertoires from subjects exposed to, actively infected with, or recovered from COVID-19. The repertoires were released in a freely available public database meant as a resource for research on the immune response to SARS-CoV-2. The samples were drawn from two sources: the first 160 participants of the ongoing ImmuneRACE study, and 1,254 subjects contributed by 6 global collaborators. Sample metadata almost always included a de-identified subject ID, COVID-19 status, age in years and sex. Where available, HLA class I and class II types were obtained from metadata supplied by the sample provider rather than from assay-based typing.

The immunoSEQ Assay, a bias-controlled multiplex PCR, was used to amplify TCRbeta CDR3 regions from genomic DNA. The paper's data handling went like this. Within the assay, amplification of reference gene primers was used to estimate how many nucleated cells each sample contained. To quantify the absolute abundance of each unique TCRbeta CDR3 rearrangement, sequence reads were collapsed and filtered. For each sample, productive Simpson clonality was calculated as the square root of Simpson's diversity index across productive rearrangements. Here the immuneACCESS table is served through TCRdb, limited to in-frame sequences with V and J called. Missing clones are a known gap in these copies; in checked studies unresolved V genes cover under half, and the rest lacks a known reason. V, J and clone size derive from that table, while D and trimming were established from the DNA sequence. The sample table shows 140,000 or so clones, and over 80% are seen once. Jointly, the top ten make up 0.8% to 0.95% of the sample.

What the authors observed across the whole study: The quantity of clinical and demographic metadata differed by source and by participant and was supplied without curation.

This clonotype originated in a woman aged 45-60 years with acute or convalescent COVID-19. Input material: peripheral blood. The rearranged chain carries TRBV7-9 and TRBJ1-2, and the D gene may be TRBD1, 5 bases matching. CDR3 reads: CASSLQGVDHYGYTF. The nucleotides read TGTGCCAGCAGCTTACAAGGGGTTGATCACTATGGCTACACCTTC. The full variable domain, with segments outside the CDR3 supplied by the reference TRBV7-9 and TRBJ1-2 proteins, appears as DTGVSQNPRHKITKRGQNVTFRCDPISEHNRLYWYRQTLGQGPEFLTYFQNEAQLEKSRLLSDRFSAERPKGSFSTLEIQRTEQGDSAMYLCASSLQGVDHYGYTFGSGTRLTVV.